This T cell receptor beta chain was found in a study of blood T cell repertoires in COVID-19. Study background: T cells, B-cell-depleted T cells, or PBMCs supplied cDNA or gDNA.

Some clones are missing from TCRdb's copy, which holds only in-frame ones; the method was immunoSEQ multiplex PCR. The sample holds about 310,000 clones; around 90% are singletons and the top ten take 2% to 3%. Per germline, CDR1 LNHDA and CDR2 SQIVND (reference sequence). This CDR3 is built from 16 residues. J gave up 2 bases and V 4 bases, and 6 bases lay outside the gene matches. The sample consisted of peripheral blood. This receptor was obtained from a man aged 18 to 29 with active or convalescent COVID-19. The chain combines TRBV19 with TRBJ1-3; TRBD1 matches at 9 bases. The CDR3 DNA follows: TGTGCCAGTAGTACCGGGACAGGGTATACTGGAAACACCATATATTTT. This codes for CASSTGTGYTGNTIYF.